This T cell receptor beta chain was identified during a study of T cell repertoires in cytomegalovirus infection. Looking at the study overall: TCR beta signatures that were public indicated CMV infection and matching HLA type.

MiXCR, run by TCRdb on the reads, gives a single entry per CDR3 protein. The table records 200,000 to 300,000 distinct CDR3 sequences, roughly an eighth of them present only once. This clonotype was observed a handful of times. No antigen is known for it. Study-wide points: Dominating the ex vivo response were HLA-C-restricted CMV-specific TCR beta clonotypes.

The CDR3 is made up of 15 amino acids. Germline V gene data show CDR1 as DFQATT and CDR2 as SNEGSKA (reference sequence). V was pared by 5 bases and J by 2 bases, with 19 bases between. The chain uses TRBV20-1 and TRBJ2-7, with D tentatively TRBD2 (6 bases). The clonotype was recovered from a human donor in good health (CMV status not recorded). Some clones in this sample may be carry-over from other donors' samples. Input material: PBMCs. This CDR3 reads CSAPRSGTATYEQYF. The DNA of the CDR3 is TGCAGTGCTCCAAGAAGTGGGACTGCTACCTACGAGCAGTACTTC.